This is a list of T cell receptor beta chains from one sample in a study of T cell repertoires in cytomegalovirus infection. TCRdb ran MiXCR on the reads and lists one entry per CDR3 protein. In the table there are about 310,000 distinct CDR3 sequences, 25% of which are singletons. These receptors lack a known antigen. The sample in question was cultured PBMCs, obtained from culture after CMV antigen stimulation. The receptors shown here come from a human donor in good health (CMV status not recorded). Some clones in this sample may be carry-over from other donors' samples. Both conserved end residues are part of each CDR3. A D gene is named only where the DNA matches it firmly. Expanded clones are given a class, and other clones once, few, many or no size at all.

abundance: -; v_gene: TRBV4-1; j_gene: TRBJ1-1; d_gene: -; CDR3nt: TGCGCCAGCAGCCAAAGATCCAGGGTGCCTGAAGCTTTCTTT; CDR3aa: CASSQRSRVPEAFF
abundance: -; v_gene: TRBV2; j_gene: TRBJ2-5; d_gene: -; CDR3nt: TGTGCCAGCCGTAGAACGAACAGGGTATGGGAGACCCAGTACTTC; CDR3aa: CASRRTNRVWETQYF
abundance: few; v_gene: TRBV12-3/TRBV12-4; j_gene: TRBJ2-6; d_gene: -; CDR3nt: TGTGCCAGCAGTTTAACCTCTGGGGCCAACGTCCTGACTTTC; CDR3aa: CASSLTSGANVLTF
abundance: -; v_gene: TRBV20-1; j_gene: TRBJ2-4; d_gene: -; CDR3nt: TGCAGTGCTAGATACGGGGGAAACATTCAGTACTTC; CDR3aa: CSARYGGNIQYF
abundance: few; v_gene: TRBV7-3; j_gene: TRBJ2-1; d_gene: TRBD2; CDR3nt: TGTGCCAGCAGGGGGACTAGCGCCAACAATGAGCAGTTCTTC; CDR3aa: CASRGTSANNEQFF
abundance: -; v_gene: TRBV11-2; j_gene: TRBJ2-5; d_gene: TRBD2; CDR3nt: TGTGCCAGCAGCTACCTAGCGGGAGGAGGGGAGACCCAGTACTTC; CDR3aa: CASSYLAGGGETQYF
abundance: -; v_gene: TRBV12-3/TRBV12-4; j_gene: TRBJ2-7; d_gene: -; CDR3nt: TGTGCCAGCAGTTTTGGGTCCCGCGAGCAGTACTTC; CDR3aa: CASSFGSREQYF
abundance: many; v_gene: TRBV29-1; j_gene: TRBJ1-5; d_gene: TRBD1; CDR3nt: TGCAGCGTAGGGGGACAGCAAAATCAGCCCCAGCATTTT; CDR3aa: CSVGGQQNQPQHF
abundance: -; v_gene: TRBV12-3/TRBV12-4; j_gene: TRBJ2-1; d_gene: -; CDR3nt: TGTGCCAGCAGTTTAAGAGGGGATGAGCAGTTCTTC; CDR3aa: CASSLRGDEQFF
abundance: few; v_gene: TRBV12-5; j_gene: TRBJ2-3; d_gene: -; CDR3nt: TGTGCTAGTGGTTTGGAGGATACGCAGTATTTT; CDR3aa: CASGLEDTQYF
abundance: -; v_gene: TRBV29-1; j_gene: TRBJ1-2; d_gene: -; CDR3nt: TGCAGCGTCGCCTCGACAGGCTCCGGCGGCTACACCTTC; CDR3aa: CSVASTGSGGYTF
abundance: few; v_gene: TRBV20-1; j_gene: TRBJ2-1; d_gene: -; CDR3nt: TGCAGTGCTAGTCGAGGCGGCGGGAATGAGCAGTTCTTC; CDR3aa: CSASRGGGNEQFF
abundance: many; v_gene: TRBV6-2/TRBV6-3; j_gene: TRBJ2-6; d_gene: TRBD2; CDR3nt: TGTGCCAGCAGTTTTCCTACCGTAACCGGGACTAGCGGGAGTTTGTATGGGGCCAACGTCCTGACTTTC; CDR3aa: CASSFPTVTGTSGSLYGANVLTF
abundance: -; v_gene: TRBV10-3; j_gene: TRBJ2-7; d_gene: -; CDR3nt: TGTGCCATCAGCCGATCGGACAGCTCCTACGAGCAGTACTTC; CDR3aa: CAISRSDSSYEQYF
abundance: many; v_gene: TRBV7-8; j_gene: TRBJ2-1; d_gene: TRBD2; CDR3nt: TGTGCCAGCAGCTTAGTCCGGGAGGTAAATGAGCAGTTCTTC; CDR3aa: CASSLVREVNEQFF
abundance: -; v_gene: TRBV28; j_gene: TRBJ2-5; d_gene: -; CDR3nt: TGTGCCAGCAGTTTCGAGGGGAAAGAGACCCAGTACTTC; CDR3aa: CASSFEGKETQYF
abundance: few; v_gene: TRBV7-9; j_gene: TRBJ2-5; d_gene: -; CDR3nt: TGTGCCAGCAGCTTTAGCTGGGGAGAGACCCAGTACTTC; CDR3aa: CASSFSWGETQYF
abundance: -; v_gene: TRBV4-1; j_gene: TRBJ2-1; d_gene: TRBD2; CDR3nt: TGCGCCAGCAGCCAAGAGTTAGCGGGCGGTTATAGTGAGCAGTTCTTC; CDR3aa: CASSQELAGGYSEQFF
abundance: -; v_gene: TRBV7-9; j_gene: TRBJ1-1; d_gene: -; CDR3nt: TGTGCCAGCAGCTTAGCTTTAGGAGGGAGAGGGACCACTGAAGCTTTCTTT; CDR3aa: CASSLALGGRGTTEAFF
abundance: -; v_gene: TRBV12-3/TRBV12-4; j_gene: TRBJ2-3; d_gene: -; CDR3nt: TGTGCCAGCAGTCCGCCGGGGCAGGACCCCAGGGATACGCAGTATTTT; CDR3aa: CASSPPGQDPRDTQYF
abundance: once; v_gene: TRBV28; j_gene: TRBJ2-3; d_gene: -; CDR3nt: TGTGCCAGCAGTAAGACACGCACAGATACGCAGTATTTT; CDR3aa: CASSKTRTDTQYF
abundance: -; v_gene: TRBV28; j_gene: TRBJ2-3; d_gene: TRBD2; CDR3nt: TGTGCCAGCAGTACTAGCGGCGGTAGAGATACGCAGTATTTT; CDR3aa: CASSTSGGRDTQYF
abundance: few; v_gene: TRBV7-3; j_gene: TRBJ1-1; d_gene: -; CDR3nt: TGTGCCAGCAGCACCCGGGGAAGCCGTGAAGCTTTCTTT; CDR3aa: CASSTRGSREAFF
abundance: few; v_gene: TRBV5-1; j_gene: TRBJ2-1; d_gene: -; CDR3nt: TGCGCCAGCAGCTTGGAAGCGACTTCCTACAATGAGCAGTTCTTC; CDR3aa: CASSLEATSYNEQFF
abundance: -; v_gene: TRBV7-2; j_gene: TRBJ2-5; d_gene: -; CDR3nt: TGTGCCAGCAGCCCTGGGGGGTGGCAAGAGACCCAGTACTTC; CDR3aa: CASSPGGWQETQYF
abundance: -; v_gene: TRBV19; j_gene: TRBJ2-1; d_gene: TRBD2; CDR3nt: TGTGCCAGTAGTCCTAGGACTAGCGGTCCCTACAATGAGCAGTTCTTC; CDR3aa: CASSPRTSGPYNEQFF
abundance: -; v_gene: TRBV2; j_gene: TRBJ2-1; d_gene: -; CDR3nt: TGTGCCAGCAGCCCGGGACTTTCACTGAATGAGCAGTTCTTC; CDR3aa: CASSPGLSLNEQFF
abundance: -; v_gene: TRBV20-1; j_gene: TRBJ2-4; d_gene: TRBD1; CDR3nt: TGCAGTGCTAGGAAGGGGGCAGGAAACATTCAGTACTTC; CDR3aa: CSARKGAGNIQYF
abundance: -; v_gene: TRBV12-3/TRBV12-4; j_gene: TRBJ2-5; d_gene: TRBD2; CDR3nt: TGTGCCAGCAGGGGACTAGCGGCGCCAAGAGGGGAAGAGACCCAGTACTTC; CDR3aa: CASRGLAAPRGEETQYF
abundance: many; v_gene: TRBV27; j_gene: TRBJ2-1; d_gene: TRBD2; CDR3nt: TGTGCCAGCAGTTTTAGTCCTAGCGGGAGCGGTGAGCAGTTCTTC; CDR3aa: CASSFSPSGSGEQFF
abundance: few; v_gene: TRBV7-2; j_gene: TRBJ1-2; d_gene: -; CDR3nt: TGTGCCAGCAGCGAATCGCACCGAGGGCGCTATGGCTACACCTTC; CDR3aa: CASSESHRGRYGYTF
abundance: many; v_gene: TRBV7-2; j_gene: TRBJ2-2; d_gene: -; CDR3nt: TGTGCCAGCAGCCAGAGGGTCGCGGGGGAGCTGTTTTTT; CDR3aa: CASSQRVAGELFF
abundance: many; v_gene: TRBV7-9; j_gene: TRBJ2-5; d_gene: -; CDR3nt: TGTGCCAGCAGCCCCGCCCGGGATCAAGAGACCCAGTACTTC; CDR3aa: CASSPARDQETQYF
abundance: few; v_gene: TRBV14; j_gene: TRBJ2-1; d_gene: -; CDR3nt: TGTGCCAGCAGCCAAGTTGGGGGGAGCTCCTACAATGAGCAGTTCTTC; CDR3aa: CASSQVGGSSYNEQFF
abundance: -; v_gene: TRBV28; j_gene: TRBJ2-3; d_gene: -; CDR3nt: TGTGCCAGCAGTTTCCTCCCCACAGATACGCAGTATTTT; CDR3aa: CASSFLPTDTQYF
abundance: -; v_gene: TRBV11-3; j_gene: TRBJ2-2; d_gene: -; CDR3nt: TGTGCCAGCAGCAATGGGCGGCTGAACACCGGGGAGCTGTTTTTT; CDR3aa: CASSNGRLNTGELFF
abundance: -; v_gene: TRBV11-1; j_gene: TRBJ2-7; d_gene: -; CDR3nt: TGTGCCAGCAGCTTCACAGGGACCGACGAGCAGTACTTC; CDR3aa: CASSFTGTDEQYF
abundance: few; v_gene: TRBV4-1; j_gene: TRBJ1-6; d_gene: -; CDR3nt: TGCGCCAGCAGCGAAGCGGGTGCCAGGGAGTCGGGATCACCCCTCCACTTT; CDR3aa: CASSEAGARESGSPLHF
abundance: -; v_gene: TRBV6-5; j_gene: TRBJ1-4; d_gene: TRBD1; CDR3nt: TGTGCCAGCAGTAGAACCGGGACAGGGATCGAAAAACTGTTTTTT; CDR3aa: CASSRTGTGIEKLFF
abundance: few; v_gene: TRBV20-1; j_gene: TRBJ2-5; d_gene: -; CDR3nt: TGCAGTGCTGATTCGACTAGAGAGACCCAGTACTTC; CDR3aa: CSADSTRETQYF
abundance: many; v_gene: TRBV7-2; j_gene: TRBJ2-2; d_gene: -; CDR3nt: TGTGCCAGCAGCTTTGGCTATAACACCGGGGAGCTGTTTTTT; CDR3aa: CASSFGYNTGELFF
abundance: once; v_gene: TRBV7-9; j_gene: TRBJ1-4; d_gene: -; CDR3nt: TGTGCCAGCAGCCGAGAGGCCAGTGAAAAACTGTTTTTT; CDR3aa: CASSREASEKLFF
abundance: many; v_gene: TRBV7-8; j_gene: TRBJ1-1; d_gene: -; CDR3nt: TGTGCCAGCAGCTTAGTCTCGTTCCGTAGGGCCACTGAAGCTTTCTTT; CDR3aa: CASSLVSFRRATEAFF
abundance: many; v_gene: TRBV4-3; j_gene: TRBJ2-3; d_gene: -; CDR3nt: TGCGCCAGCAGCCAAGATAGGGGGGAGGGGGCAGATACGCAGTATTTT; CDR3aa: CASSQDRGEGADTQYF
abundance: -; v_gene: TRBV4-1; j_gene: TRBJ2-7; d_gene: -; CDR3nt: TGCGCCAGCAGCCAAGAGGACAGAACCATCCTCTACGAGCAGTACTTC; CDR3aa: CASSQEDRTILYEQYF
abundance: few; v_gene: TRBV6-2/TRBV6-3; j_gene: TRBJ2-3; d_gene: -; CDR3nt: TGTGCCAGCACCCTTGGTATTGGAGATACGCAGTATTTT; CDR3aa: CASTLGIGDTQYF
abundance: -; v_gene: TRBV19; j_gene: TRBJ1-5; d_gene: -; CDR3nt: TGTGCCAGTAGAGAAAGAACAGGCAATCAGCCCCAGCATTTT; CDR3aa: CASRERTGNQPQHF
abundance: few; v_gene: TRBV12-5; j_gene: TRBJ1-2; d_gene: -; CDR3nt: TGTGCTAGTGGTTTGGTATCGGGTCAAGGCTACACCTTC; CDR3aa: CASGLVSGQGYTF
abundance: -; v_gene: TRBV19; j_gene: TRBJ2-6; d_gene: -; CDR3nt: TGTGCCAGTAGTATTGTTGTCTCTGGGGCCAACGTCCTGACTTTC; CDR3aa: CASSIVVSGANVLTF
abundance: -; v_gene: TRBV19; j_gene: TRBJ2-7; d_gene: -; CDR3nt: TGTGCCAGTAGTCGATCTCCGGGACTCTCCTACGAGCAGTACTTC; CDR3aa: CASSRSPGLSYEQYF
abundance: few; v_gene: TRBV6-5; j_gene: TRBJ1-6; d_gene: -; CDR3nt: TGTGCCAGCAGTTACAGGGGGGATAATTCACCCCTCCACTTT; CDR3aa: CASSYRGDNSPLHF
abundance: -; v_gene: TRBV6-5; j_gene: TRBJ2-3; d_gene: TRBD2; CDR3nt: TGTGCCAGCGCGGTGGCGGGAGGCTCAGCAGTTACGCAGTATTTT; CDR3aa: CASAVAGGSAVTQYF
abundance: few; v_gene: TRBV7-2; j_gene: TRBJ1-1; d_gene: -; CDR3nt: TGTGCCAGCAGCTTAGTTCGGGGCCTGACTGAAGCTTTCTTT; CDR3aa: CASSLVRGLTEAFF
abundance: few; v_gene: TRBV7-2; j_gene: TRBJ2-5; d_gene: TRBD2; CDR3nt: TGTGCCAGCAGCCTTGGACTAGCGAGGTTTGAGACCCAGTACTTC; CDR3aa: CASSLGLARFETQYF